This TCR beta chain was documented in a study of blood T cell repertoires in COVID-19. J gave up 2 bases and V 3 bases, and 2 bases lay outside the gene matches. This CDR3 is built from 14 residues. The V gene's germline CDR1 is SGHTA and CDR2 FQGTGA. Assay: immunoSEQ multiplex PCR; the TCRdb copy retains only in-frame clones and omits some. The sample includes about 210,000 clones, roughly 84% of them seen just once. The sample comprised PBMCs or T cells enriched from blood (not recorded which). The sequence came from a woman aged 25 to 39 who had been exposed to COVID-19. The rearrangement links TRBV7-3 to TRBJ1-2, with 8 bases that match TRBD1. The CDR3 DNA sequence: TGTGCCAGCAGCTTTTCAGGGGGCAACTATGGCTACACCTTC. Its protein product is CASSFSGGNYGYTF.